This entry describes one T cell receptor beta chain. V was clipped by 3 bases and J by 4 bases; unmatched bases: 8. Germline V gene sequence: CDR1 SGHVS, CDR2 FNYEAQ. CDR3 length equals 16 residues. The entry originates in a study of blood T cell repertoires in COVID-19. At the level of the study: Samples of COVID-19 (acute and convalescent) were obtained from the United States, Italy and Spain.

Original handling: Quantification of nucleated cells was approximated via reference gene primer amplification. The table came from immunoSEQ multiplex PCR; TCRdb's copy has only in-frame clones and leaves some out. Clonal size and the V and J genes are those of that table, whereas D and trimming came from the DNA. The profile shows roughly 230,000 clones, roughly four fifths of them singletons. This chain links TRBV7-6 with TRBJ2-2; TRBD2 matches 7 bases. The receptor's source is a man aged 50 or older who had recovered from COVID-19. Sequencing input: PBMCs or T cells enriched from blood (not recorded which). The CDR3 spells CASSFGLAAFTGELFF. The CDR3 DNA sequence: TGTGCCAGCAGCTTTGGGCTAGCGGCGTTCACCGGGGAGCTGTTTTTT. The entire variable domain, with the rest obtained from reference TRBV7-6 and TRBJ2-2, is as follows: GAGVSQSPRYKVTKRGQDVALRCDPISGHVSLYWYRQALGQGPEFLTYFNYEAQQDKSGLPNDRFSAERPEGSISTLTIQRTEQRDSAMYRCASSFGLAAFTGELFFGEGSRLTVL.